Below are 8 T cell receptor beta chains sequenced from a single sample in a study of CD4 T cells in relation to SARS-CoV-2 and coronaviruses (dated by TCRdb to the early 2020s). The library came from the immunoSEQ multiplex PCR assay. TCRdb took over this immuneACCESS table, retaining in-frame rearrangements with V and J assigned. Such tables are incomplete; in checked studies, under half of the missing clones stem from an unresolved V gene, and the remainder is unexplained. The sample table records 31,000 or so clones; around 72% of these occur just once. The ten largest clonotypes hold about 12% of the sample. Their antigen targets remain unknown. CD4+ T cells from unexposed donors were collected before the COVID-19 pandemic (2011-2018). Following 10 days of culture, the EasySep CD4+ T cell isolation kit was used to isolate CD4+ T cells. Input material: CD4+ T cells from PBMCs, cultured in vitro. The source of these receptors is a human donor in good health.

The chain employs TRBV9 and TRBJ1-2, with 7 bases fitting TRBD1. The germline V gene encodes CDR1 SGDLS and CDR2 YYNGEE. The CDR3 length is 14 residues. Unmatched junction bases numbered 7, after V lost 3 bases and J lost 5 bases. CDR3 protein: CASSATGSYYGYTF. CDR3 DNA: TGTGCCAGCAGCGCGACAGGGTCTTATTATGGCTACACCTTC.

About this clone itself: A read error may account for a junction end that differs from germline. This rearrangement joins TRBV27 to TRBJ1-6; tentative D call: TRBD1 (5 bases). Germline V gives CDR1 MNHEY, CDR2 SMNVEV (reference sequence). The CDR3 contains 15 residues. CDR3 in amino acids: CASGLLQGGGSPLHF. The CDR3 coding sequence is TGTGCCAGCGGTTTACTTCAGGGAGGAGGGTCACCCCTCCACTTT.

J is TRBJ1-3 and V is TRBV6-1, with 8 bases that match TRBD1. The V segment lost 2 bases and the J segment 3 bases; nucleotides outside the gene matches: 3. In germline, CDR1 is MNHNS, CDR2 SASEGT. The CDR3 has 15 amino acids. The CDR3 is CASSEPGQGGNTIYF. CDR3 bases: TGTGCCAGCAGTGAACCAGGACAGGGTGGAAACACCATATATTTT.

The chain is built from TRBV6-5 and TRBJ2-3, with TRBD2 matching over 7 bases. The junction had 4 bases not matched to a gene; V was cut back by 4 bases and J by 6 bases. The CDR3 totals 13 residues. Germline CDR1 reads MNHEY; CDR2 reads SVGAGI. CDR3 residues: CASSSAGRDTQYF. The DNA for the CDR3 is TGTGCCAGCAGTTCGGCCGGGAGGGATACGCAGTATTTT.

V usage is TRBV7-3 and J usage is TRBJ2-5, with D perhaps TRBD1 or TRBD2 (5 bases each). The germline V gene has CDR1 SGHTA and CDR2 FQGTGA. The CDR3 is 13 amino acids. V was clipped by 2 bases and J by 7 bases, with 11 bases between them. The CDR3 DNA is TGTGCCAGCAGCTTAGGGGGAAAGGGGACCCAGTACTTC. Its translation: CASSLGGKGTQYF.

The CDR3 loop is CASSSGVQGRQPQHF. CDR3 DNA: TGTGCCAGTAGTTCGGGGGTCCAGGGGCGGCAGCCCCAGCATTTT. The rearrangement uses TRBV19 and TRBJ1-5, with D maybe TRBD1 (6 bases). Trimming left V 5 bases short and J 7 bases short, with 18 bases between. This CDR3 spans 15 amino acids. CDR1 and CDR2 (germline): LNHDA, SQIVND (reference sequence).

This chain links TRBV18 with TRBJ2-7, with 8 bases that match TRBD1. J was trimmed by 3 bases and V by 6 bases; bases with no gene match: 4. The CDR3 has 13 residues. CDR1 is KGHSH and CDR2 is LQKENI in the germline V gene. CDR3 DNA: TGTGCCAGCTCGCAGGGGACAGGCTACGAGCAGTACTTC. This codes for CASSQGTGYEQYF.

The V gene is TRBV5-1, the J gene TRBJ2-7; D is possibly TRBD2 (5 bases). Between the trimmed V and J ends, which lost 4 bases and 8 bases, there was a span of 22 bases. Germline V gene data show CDR1 as SGHRS and CDR2 as YFSETQ. The CDR3 loop spans 15 amino acids. DNA for the CDR3: TGCGCCAGCAGCATATTAGTCCCGGGATCTCAAAAGCAGTACTTC. As protein: CASSILVPGSQKQYF.